This TCR beta chain came from a study of shared clonotypes between healthy human individuals. With V trimmed by 5 bases and J by 7 bases, 17 bases remained unmatched. The V gene's germline CDR1 is SGHNT and CDR2 YENEEA. The CDR3 runs 18 residues. Here immunoSEQ multiplex PCR was the method, and the copy in TCRdb shows in-frame clones only, minus some. The table includes hundreds of thousands of clones, almost 97% detected once. This chain connects TRBV11-3 to TRBJ2-1; 10 bases fit TRBD2. This receptor was identified in a woman in her 30s in good health. Sequenced sample: naive CD4+ T cells sorted from blood. Sample subset: CD45RA+ positively selected. Written as DNA, the CDR3 is TGTGCCAGCAGCCGGACTAGCGGAAGCCTGGAAAGCTTGAATGAGCAGTTCTTC. Amino acid sequence: CASSRTSGSLESLNEQFF.